This TCR beta chain was captured in a study of blood T cell repertoires in COVID-19. The overall study: Researchers got acute and convalescent COVID-19 samples from the United States, Italy and Spain.

The study drew participants aged about 18 to 89 years from 20 to 30 US areas. In the authors' workflow: For nucleated cells, counts were estimated from reference gene primer amplification. Assay: immunoSEQ multiplex PCR; the TCRdb copy retains only in-frame clones and omits some. That table gives V, J and clone size, and the DNA gave D and trimming. The sample contains 200,000 to 250,000 clones, 88% of which appear only once. CDR3 size: 12 residues. CDR1 SGDLS and CDR2 YYNGEE come from the germline V gene. V dropped 5 bases and J dropped 8; count of bases not matched to a gene: 5. V is TRBV9 and J is TRBJ2-3; 7 bases match TRBD1. The sequence derives from a woman in her forties or fifties with acute COVID-19. The sample was PBMCs or T cells enriched from blood (not recorded which). In DNA form, the CDR3 reads TGTGCCAGCAGTTACCCAGGGGGTACGCAGTATTTT. Translated: CASSYPGGTQYF. The full variable domain, rest sourced from reference TRBV9 and TRBJ2-3, is DSGVTQTPKHLITATGQRVTLRCSPRSGDLSVYWYQQSLDQGLQFLIQYYNGEERAKGNILERFSAQQFPDLHSELNLSSLELGDSALYFCASSYPGGTQYFGPGTRLTVL.